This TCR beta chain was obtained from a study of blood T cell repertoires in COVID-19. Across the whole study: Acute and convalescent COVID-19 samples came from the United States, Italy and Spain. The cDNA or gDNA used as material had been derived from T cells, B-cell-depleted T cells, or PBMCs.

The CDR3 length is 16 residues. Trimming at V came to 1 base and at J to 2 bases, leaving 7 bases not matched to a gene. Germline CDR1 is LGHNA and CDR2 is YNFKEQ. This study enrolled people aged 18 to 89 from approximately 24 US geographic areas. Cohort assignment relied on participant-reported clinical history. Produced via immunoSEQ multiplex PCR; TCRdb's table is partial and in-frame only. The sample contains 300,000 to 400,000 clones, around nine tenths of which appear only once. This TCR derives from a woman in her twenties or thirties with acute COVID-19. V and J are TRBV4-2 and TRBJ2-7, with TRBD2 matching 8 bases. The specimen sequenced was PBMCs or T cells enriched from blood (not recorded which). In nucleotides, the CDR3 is TGTGCCAGCAGCCAAGTGGGAGCGGGGGTAGCCTACGAGCAGTACTTC. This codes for CASSQVGAGVAYEQYF.